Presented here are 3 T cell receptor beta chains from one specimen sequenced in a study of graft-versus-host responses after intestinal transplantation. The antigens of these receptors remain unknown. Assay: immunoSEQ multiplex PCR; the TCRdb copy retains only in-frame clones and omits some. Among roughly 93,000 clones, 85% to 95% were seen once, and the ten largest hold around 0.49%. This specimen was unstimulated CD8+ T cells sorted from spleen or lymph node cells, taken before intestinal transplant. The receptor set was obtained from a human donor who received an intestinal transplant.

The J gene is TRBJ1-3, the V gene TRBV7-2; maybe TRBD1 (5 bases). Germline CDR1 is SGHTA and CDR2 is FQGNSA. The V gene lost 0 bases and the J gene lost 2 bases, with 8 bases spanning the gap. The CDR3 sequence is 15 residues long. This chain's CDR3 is CASSLAEGPGNTIYF. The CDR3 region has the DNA TGTGCCAGCAGCTTAGCGGAGGGACCTGGAAACACCATATATTTT.

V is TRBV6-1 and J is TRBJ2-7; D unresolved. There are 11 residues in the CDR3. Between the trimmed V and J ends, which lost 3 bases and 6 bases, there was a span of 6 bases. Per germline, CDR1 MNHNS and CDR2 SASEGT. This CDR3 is CASSDLVEQYF. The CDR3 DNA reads TGTGCCAGCAGTGATCTCGTCGAGCAGTACTTC.

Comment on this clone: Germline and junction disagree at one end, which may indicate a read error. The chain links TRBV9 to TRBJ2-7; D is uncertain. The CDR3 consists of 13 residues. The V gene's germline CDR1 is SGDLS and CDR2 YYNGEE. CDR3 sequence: CASSVDYSDEQYF. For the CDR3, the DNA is TGTGCCAGCAGCGTAGACTACTCCGACGAGCAGTACTTC.